What follows are 14 T cell receptor beta chains derived from one specimen sequenced in a study of shared clonotypes between healthy human individuals (dated by TCRdb to about 2020). The library was made by the immunoSEQ multiplex PCR assay. TCRdb re-hosts the immuneACCESS table, in-frame sequences only. Its copies lack some clones; in the studies checked, an unresolved V gene accounts for under half of them, and the cause for the rest is not known. This sample comprises 730,000 or so clones, 72% of them detected only once. The biggest ten clones account for about 2% of the sample. Sequenced: memory CD4+ T cells sorted from blood. This specimen's cell subset or site label, interpreted: CD45RA-negative fraction. These receptors were obtained from a woman under 40 in good health.

The chain is built from TRBV5-1 and TRBJ1-2; D gene unclear. The ends were cut back, 0 bases at V and 8 bases at J, with 14 bases in the middle. The CDR3 has 14 amino acids. Germline CDR1 reads SGHRS; CDR2 reads YFSETQ. The CDR3 region has the DNA TGCGCCAGCAGCTTGGCCTCCGGGGATGGCGGCTACACCTTC. Translated: CASSLASGDGGYTF.

This sequence joins TRBV7-8 and TRBJ2-1; TRBD2 agrees at 9 bases. This CDR3 region has 15 residues. Unmatched junction bases numbered 11, after V lost 4 bases and J lost 10 bases. Germline CDR1 is SGHVS and CDR2 is FQNEAQ. As DNA, the CDR3 is TGTGCCAGCAGCTCGAACCGGCTAGCGGGAAGGGAGCAGTTCTTC. It codes for CASSSNRLAGREQFF.

The chain couples TRBV5-1 to TRBJ2-3; D is perhaps TRBD2 (6 bases). The V end lost 0 bases, the J end lost 0 bases, and 11 bases lay between the germline ends. Germline values: CDR1 SGHRS, CDR2 YFSETQ. The CDR3 length is 16 residues. CDR3 protein: CASSLASDLSTDTQYF. As DNA, the CDR3 is TGCGCCAGCAGCTTGGCTAGCGACCTAAGCACAGATACGCAGTATTTT.

For this clone: Other DNA sequences within the sample encode an identical CDR3. The chain combines TRBV5-1 with TRBJ2-5; unclear D gene. Germline V gene lookup returns CDR1 SGHRS and CDR2 YFSETQ. V was pared by 5 bases and J by 3 bases, with 2 bases between. This CDR3 comprises 10 residues. CDR3 DNA sequence: TGCGCCAGCAGAGAAGAGACCCAGTACTTC. Residues: CASREETQYF.

This clone appeared a few times. The chain couples TRBV28 to TRBJ1-5; D gene uncertain. Trimming took 6 bases from V and 0 from J, leaving 6 bases between them. Germline lookup yields CDR1 MDHEN and CDR2 SYDVKM. This CDR3 is 13 amino acids long. The CDR3 DNA sequence: TGTGCCAGCAGCCCTGATAGCAATCAGCCCCAGCATTTT. Translating it yields CASSPDSNQPQHF. The full variable domain, rest sourced from reference TRBV28 and TRBJ1-5, is DVKVTQSSRYLVKRTGEKVFLECVQDMDHENMFWYRQDPGLGLRLIYFSYDVKMKEKGDIPEGYSVSREKKERFSLILESASTNQTSMYLCASSPDSNQPQHFGDGTRLSIL.

This clone was counted a single time. This specimen includes other DNA sequences encoding the same CDR3. This chain joins TRBV18 and TRBJ2-2; D is unclear. Trimming stripped 3 bases from V and 2 bases from J, with 7 bases between. The CDR3 contains 14 residues. Germline CDR1 and CDR2: KGHSH and LQKENI. The CDR3 protein is CASSPSRNTGELFF. The CDR3 DNA reads TGTGCCAGCTCACCTAGTAGAAACACCGGGGAGCTGTTTTTT.

CDR3 sequence: CASSPLRGYTDTQYF. The CDR3 nucleotides are TGTGCCAGCTCACCACTTCGAGGATACACAGATACGCAGTATTTT. This chain uses TRBV18 with TRBJ2-3; no reliable D call. V gave up 1 base and J gave up 2 bases, with 10 bases separating them. The CDR3 is 15 residues long. Germline V lookup: CDR1 KGHSH, CDR2 LQKENI.

The CDR3 sequence is CASSLSGGSRYEQYF. Here the CDR3 DNA reads TGTGCCAGCAGCTTGTCTGGCGGGAGTAGGTACGAGCAGTACTTC. The chain links TRBV7-2 to TRBJ2-7, with 7 positions matching TRBD2. Per the germline V gene, CDR1 is SGHTA and CDR2 is FQGNSA. CDR3 length: 15 amino acids. V was clipped by 3 bases and J by 4 bases; unmatched bases: 9. Drawing the rest from reference TRBV7-2 and TRBJ2-7, the complete variable domain is GAGVSQSPSNKVTEKGKDVELRCDPISGHTALYWYRQSLGQGLEFLIYFQGNSAPDKSGLPSDRFSAERTGGSVSTLTIQRTQQEDSAVYLCASSLSGGSRYEQYFGPGTRLTVT.

This rearrangement joins TRBV5-1 to TRBJ2-1, with 7 positions matching TRBD2. The CDR3 spans 17 residues. Trimming cost V 0 bases and J 0 bases; bases outside gene matches: 6. From germline, CDR1 is SGHRS and CDR2 YFSETQ. CDR3 sequence: CASSLGASGLSYNEQFF. DNA of the CDR3: TGCGCCAGCAGCTTGGGGGCTAGCGGACTCTCCTACAATGAGCAGTTCTTC.

The CDR3, as DNA: TGTGCCAGTAGTATGATTGCGGGGGGCTCCTACGAGCAGTACTTC. Translating gives CASSMIAGGSYEQYF. The genes are TRBV19 and TRBJ2-7; 8 bases are a match to TRBD2. Germline trimming cut 3 bases from V and 0 bases from J; bases unmatched to any gene: 4. CDR3 length: 15 amino acids. The germline V gene has CDR1 LNHDA and CDR2 SQIVND (reference sequence).

This chain links TRBV5-5 with TRBJ2-7, with TRBD1 matching over 10 bases. Per the germline V gene, CDR1 is SGHKS and CDR2 is YYEKEE (reference sequence). The CDR3 covers 18 residues. With V trimmed by 0 bases and J by 5 bases, 14 bases remained unmatched. The CDR3: CASSLVLSSRDRGHEQYF. CDR3 bases: TGTGCCAGCAGCTTGGTTTTGTCGAGCCGGGACAGGGGCCACGAGCAGTACTTC.

CDR3 coding DNA: TGTGCCAGCAGCCCGTCCCGGACTAGCGGGGGGGATACGCAGTATTTT. Translating it yields CASSPSRTSGGDTQYF. The V gene is TRBV4-2, the J gene TRBJ2-3, with 14 bases identical to TRBD2. The germline gives CDR1 LGHNA, CDR2 YNFKEQ. V dropped 4 bases and J dropped 6; count of bases not matched to a gene: 6. The CDR3 has 16 residues.

J is TRBJ1-1 and V is TRBV4-1; 9 bases agree with TRBD1. The CDR3 extends over 15 amino acids. The germline gives CDR1 MGHRA, CDR2 YSYEKL. V dropped 4 bases and J dropped 4; count of bases not matched to a gene: 7. CDR3 sequence reads: CASSRAGQGATEAFF. The CDR3 nucleotides are TGCGCCAGCAGCCGAGCGGGACAGGGAGCCACTGAAGCTTTCTTT.

V is TRBV2 and J is TRBJ2-7; D gene ambiguous. The V end lost 8 bases, the J end lost 0 bases, and 14 bases lay between the germline ends. The CDR3 has 14 residues. Germline CDR1 reads SNHLY; CDR2 reads FYNNEI. The CDR3 DNA reads as TGTGCCAGCCAGGCGGAAAAGAGCTCCTACGAGCAGTACTTC. Translated: CASQAEKSSYEQYF.